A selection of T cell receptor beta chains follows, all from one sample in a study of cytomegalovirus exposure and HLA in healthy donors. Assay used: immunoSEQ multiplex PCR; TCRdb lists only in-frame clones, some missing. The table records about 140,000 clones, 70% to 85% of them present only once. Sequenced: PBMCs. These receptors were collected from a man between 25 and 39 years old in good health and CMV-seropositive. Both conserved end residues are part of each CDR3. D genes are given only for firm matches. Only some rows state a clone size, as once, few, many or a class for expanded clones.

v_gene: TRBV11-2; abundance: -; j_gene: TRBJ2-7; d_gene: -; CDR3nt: TGTGCCAGCAGCCCGACCGCGGGACCCTACGAGCAGTACTTC; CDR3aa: CASSPTAGPYEQYF
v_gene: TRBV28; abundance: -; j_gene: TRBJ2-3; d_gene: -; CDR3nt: TGTGCCAGCAGCCCTCTAGGGGGCACAGATACGCAGTATTTT; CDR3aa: CASSPLGGTDTQYF
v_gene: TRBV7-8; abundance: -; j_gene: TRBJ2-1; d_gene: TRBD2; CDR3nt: TGTGCCAGCAGCTTGGGCCTTTCTAGCGGGACCTACAATGAGCAGTTCTTC; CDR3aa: CASSLGLSSGTYNEQFF
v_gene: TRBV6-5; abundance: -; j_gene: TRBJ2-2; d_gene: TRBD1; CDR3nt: TGTGCCAGCAGTTACTCGGGGCAGGGGGCGATCGGGGAGCTGTTTTTT; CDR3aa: CASSYSGQGAIGELFF
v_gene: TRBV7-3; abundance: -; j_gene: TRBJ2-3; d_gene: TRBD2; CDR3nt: TGTGCCGGCAGCTCGGGGGGGACAGATACGCAGTATTTT; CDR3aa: CAGSSGGTDTQYF
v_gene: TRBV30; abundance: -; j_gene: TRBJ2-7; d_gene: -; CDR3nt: TGTGCCTGGAGTCTACGTATCTCCGGAGGCGAGCAGTACTTC; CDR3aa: CAWSLRISGGEQYF
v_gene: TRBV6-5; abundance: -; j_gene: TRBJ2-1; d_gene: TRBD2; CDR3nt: TGTGCCAGCAGACTAGCGGGGCCCTACAATGAGCAGTTCTTC; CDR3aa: CASRLAGPYNEQFF
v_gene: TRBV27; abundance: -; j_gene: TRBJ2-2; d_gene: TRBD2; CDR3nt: TGTGCCAGTCCATCCAAAACGTTGCCGGGACTAGGATCCGGGGAGCTGTTTTTT; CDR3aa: CASPSKTLPGLGSGELFF
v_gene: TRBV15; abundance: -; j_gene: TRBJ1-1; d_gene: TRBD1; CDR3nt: TGTGCCACCAGCAGAGGGACAGGGGGGCGAACTGAAGCTTTCTTT; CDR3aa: CATSRGTGGRTEAFF
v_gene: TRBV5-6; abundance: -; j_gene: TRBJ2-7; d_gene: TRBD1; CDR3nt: TGTGCCAGCAAGCACAGGGGGCCATACTACGAGCAGTACTTC; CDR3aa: CASKHRGPYYEQYF
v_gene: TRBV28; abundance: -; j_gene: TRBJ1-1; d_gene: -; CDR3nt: TGTGCCAGCAGTCCTCCTATTGTTGCTAAAGCTTTCTTC; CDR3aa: CASSPPIVAKAFF
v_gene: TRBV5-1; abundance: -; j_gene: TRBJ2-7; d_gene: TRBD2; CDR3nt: TGCGCCAGCAGCCCAGGACTAGCCCGCTCCTACGAGCAGTACTTC; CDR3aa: CASSPGLARSYEQYF
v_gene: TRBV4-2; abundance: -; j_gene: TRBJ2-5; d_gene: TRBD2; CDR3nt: TGTGCCAGCAGCCAAGATGGGACTAGCGGGGGGGAGGGGGAGACCCAGTACTTC; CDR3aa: CASSQDGTSGGEGETQYF
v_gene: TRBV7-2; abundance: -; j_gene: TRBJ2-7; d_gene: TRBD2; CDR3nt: TGTGCCAGCAGCTTAGTGACTAGCGGGACCGTGGAGCAGTACTTC; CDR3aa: CASSLVTSGTVEQYF
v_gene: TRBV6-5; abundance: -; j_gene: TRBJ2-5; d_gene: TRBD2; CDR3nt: TGTGCCAGCAGTTACGGGCTAGCGGGACAAGAGACCCAGTACTTC; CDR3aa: CASSYGLAGQETQYF
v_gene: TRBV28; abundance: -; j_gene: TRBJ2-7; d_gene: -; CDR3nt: TGTGCCAGCAGACCTACAGGTGCCTCCTACGAGCAGTACTTC; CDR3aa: CASRPTGASYEQYF
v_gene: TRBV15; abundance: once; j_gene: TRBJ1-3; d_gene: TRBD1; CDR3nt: TGTGCCACCAGCAGCGGACAGGGCAACACCATATATTTT; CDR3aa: CATSSGQGNTIYF
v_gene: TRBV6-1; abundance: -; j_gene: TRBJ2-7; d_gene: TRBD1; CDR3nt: TGTGCCAGCAGTGACCGGACAAGGGGGCCCTACGAGCAGTACTTC; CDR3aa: CASSDRTRGPYEQYF
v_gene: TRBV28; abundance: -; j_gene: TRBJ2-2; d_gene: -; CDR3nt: TGTGCCAGCAGCACCGGGAGTGGGGAGCTGTTTTTT; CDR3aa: CASSTGSGELFF
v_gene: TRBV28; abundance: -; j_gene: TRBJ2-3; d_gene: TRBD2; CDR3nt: TGTGCCAGCAACCCGGGAGGGGTTACGCAGTATTTT; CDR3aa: CASNPGGVTQYF
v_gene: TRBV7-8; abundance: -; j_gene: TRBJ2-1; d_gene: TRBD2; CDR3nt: TGTGCCAGCAGCTTTGCAGGGACTAGCGCAGGGGGTGAGCAGTTCTTC; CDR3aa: CASSFAGTSAGGEQFF
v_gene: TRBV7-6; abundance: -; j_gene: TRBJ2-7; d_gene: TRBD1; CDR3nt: TGTGCCAGCAGCCCACCGACAGGGAGCCACGAGCAGTACTTC; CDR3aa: CASSPPTGSHEQYF
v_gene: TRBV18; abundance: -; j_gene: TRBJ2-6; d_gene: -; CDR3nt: TGTGCCAGCTCACCAACTGTCTCTGGGGCCAACGTCCTGACTTTC; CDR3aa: CASSPTVSGANVLTF
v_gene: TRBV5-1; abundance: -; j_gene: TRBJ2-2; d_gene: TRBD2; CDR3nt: TGCGCCAGCAGCTCAACTAGCGTTAACACCGGGGAGCTGTTTTTT; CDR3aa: CASSSTSVNTGELFF
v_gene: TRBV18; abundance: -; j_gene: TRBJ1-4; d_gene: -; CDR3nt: TGTGCCAGCTCACCACCAGGGGCCGGTGAAAAACTGTTTTTT; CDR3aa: CASSPPGAGEKLFF
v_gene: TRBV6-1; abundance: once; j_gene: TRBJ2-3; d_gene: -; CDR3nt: TGTGCCAGCACCCTCGGGACTCCAGATACGCAGTATTTT; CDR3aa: CASTLGTPDTQYF
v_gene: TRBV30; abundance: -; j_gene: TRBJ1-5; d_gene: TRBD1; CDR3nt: TGTGCCTGGAGTGTACAAGGGACAGGGAATCAGCCCCAGCATTTT; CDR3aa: CAWSVQGTGNQPQHF
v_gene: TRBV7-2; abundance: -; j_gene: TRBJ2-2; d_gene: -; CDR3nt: TGTGCCAGCAGCTCCCCCCAGGGAGGCACCGGGGAGCTGTTTTTT; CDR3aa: CASSSPQGGTGELFF
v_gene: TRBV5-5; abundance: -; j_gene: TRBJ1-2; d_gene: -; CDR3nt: TGTGCCAGCAGCTCGAGGGATTTCTATGGCTACACCTTC; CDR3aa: CASSSRDFYGYTF
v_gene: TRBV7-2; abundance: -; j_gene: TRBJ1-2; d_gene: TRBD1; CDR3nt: TGTGCCAGCAGCTCCTCAGGGGGTGGCTACACCTTC; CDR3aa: CASSSSGGGYTF
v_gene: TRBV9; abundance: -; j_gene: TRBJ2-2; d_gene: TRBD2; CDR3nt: TGTGCCAGCAGCCTTAGCGGGGGGCCAAACACCGGGGAGCTGTTTTTT; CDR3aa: CASSLSGGPNTGELFF
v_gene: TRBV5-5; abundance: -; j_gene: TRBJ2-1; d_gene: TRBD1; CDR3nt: TGTGCCAGCAGCTTCACCGCCTCGGACAGGGCCCGATTATACAATGAGCAGTTCTTC; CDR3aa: CASSFTASDRARLYNEQFF
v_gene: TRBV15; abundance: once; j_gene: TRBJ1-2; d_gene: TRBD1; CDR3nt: TGTGCCACCAGAGGACAGGGCTATGGCTACACCTTC; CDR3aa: CATRGQGYGYTF
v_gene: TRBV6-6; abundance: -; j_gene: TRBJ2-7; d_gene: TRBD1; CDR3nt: TGTGCCAGCAGTTACTCGCCGGACAGGTCGACCTACGAGCAGTACTTC; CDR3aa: CASSYSPDRSTYEQYF
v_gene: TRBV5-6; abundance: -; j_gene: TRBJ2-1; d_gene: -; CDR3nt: TGTGCCAGCAATTCTAACAGGGAATGGAATGAGCAGTTCTTC; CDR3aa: CASNSNREWNEQFF
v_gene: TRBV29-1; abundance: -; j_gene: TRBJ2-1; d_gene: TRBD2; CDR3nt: TGCAGCGCTAGGGAGGGGACCTACAATGAGCAGTTCTTC; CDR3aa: CSAREGTYNEQFF
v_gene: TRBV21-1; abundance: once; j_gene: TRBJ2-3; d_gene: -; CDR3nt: TGTGCCAGCAAGGGCAAGAAGCGGGAGGCAATAACAGATACGCAGTATTTT; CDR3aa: CASKGKKREAITDTQYF
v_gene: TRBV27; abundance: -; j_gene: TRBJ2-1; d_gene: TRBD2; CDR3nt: TGTGCCAGCAGTTCGGGAGGGCTGAATGAGCAGTTCTTC; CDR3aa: CASSSGGLNEQFF
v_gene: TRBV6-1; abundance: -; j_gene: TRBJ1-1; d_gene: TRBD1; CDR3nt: TGTGCCAGCAGGGCCGGGACAGGGCTCGGGATAGCTTTCTTT; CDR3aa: CASRAGTGLGIAFF
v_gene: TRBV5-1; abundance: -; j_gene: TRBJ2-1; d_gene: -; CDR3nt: TGCGCCAGCAGCTTGGACCCGACAGTTGGCAGCTCCTACAATGAGCAGTTCTTC; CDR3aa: CASSLDPTVGSSYNEQFF
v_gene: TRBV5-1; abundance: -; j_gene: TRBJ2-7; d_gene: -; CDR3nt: TGCGCCAGCAGCAATACCAGAACCTCGGGCGAGCAGTACTTC; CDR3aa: CASSNTRTSGEQYF
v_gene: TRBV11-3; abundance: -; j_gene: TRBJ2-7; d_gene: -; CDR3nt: TGTGCCAGCAGCTCCCAAGAGGAGGGTGAGCAGTACTTC; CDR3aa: CASSSQEEGEQYF
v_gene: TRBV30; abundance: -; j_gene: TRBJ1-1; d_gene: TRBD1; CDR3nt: TGTGCCGGGGACAGGGGGAGGGTAACTGAAGCTTTCTTT; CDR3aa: CAGDRGRVTEAFF
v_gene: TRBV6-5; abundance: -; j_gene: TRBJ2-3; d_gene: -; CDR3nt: TGTGCCAGCAGTTCTGCGGGGGCCCTGGGGACAGATACGCAGTATTTT; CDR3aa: CASSSAGALGTDTQYF
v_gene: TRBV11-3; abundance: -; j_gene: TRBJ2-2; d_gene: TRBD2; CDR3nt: TGTGCCAGCAGCTTTAGCGGGAGTGGGACCGGGGAGCTGTTTTTT; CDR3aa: CASSFSGSGTGELFF
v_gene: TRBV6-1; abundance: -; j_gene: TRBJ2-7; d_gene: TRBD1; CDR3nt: TGTGCCAGCAGTGGCGGGACAGGGCTTAACGAGCAGTACTTC; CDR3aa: CASSGGTGLNEQYF
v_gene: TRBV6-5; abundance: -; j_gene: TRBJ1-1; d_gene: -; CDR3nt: TGTGCCAGCACGCGAAGTTACACTGAAGCTTTCTTT; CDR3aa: CASTRSYTEAFF
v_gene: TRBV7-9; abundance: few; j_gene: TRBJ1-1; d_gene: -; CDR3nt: TGTGCCAGCAGCCATACAGGGAACCCTTTTTTGGCTTTCTTT; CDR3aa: CASSHTGNPFLAFF